This entry is about one T cell receptor beta chain. The entry originates in a study of blood T cell repertoires in COVID-19. Study background: Acute and convalescent COVID-19 specimens originated in the United States, Italy and Spain. PBMCs, B-cell-depleted T cells, or T cells provided the cDNA or gDNA that made up the material.

Source study methods: Nucleated cell counts were estimated from reference gene primer amplification. The data were produced by immunoSEQ multiplex PCR, yet TCRdb's version contains in-frame clones alone and is incomplete. Clonal size and the V and J genes are those of that table, whereas D and trimming came from the DNA. Among under 250,000 clones listed, about 82% were seen once. Germline loops: CDR1 LNHDA, CDR2 SQIVND (reference sequence). This CDR3 is built from 15 residues. The germline V and J ends were trimmed by 1 base and 3 bases, with 12 bases remaining between them. The receptor was isolated from a man older than 75 with acute or convalescent COVID-19. The sequenced sample was peripheral blood. The chain has TRBV19 and TRBJ1-2; D remains ambiguous. This chain's CDR3 is CASSIVANGDYGYTF. The CDR3 nucleotides are TGTGCCAGTAGTATAGTGGCGAACGGGGACTATGGCTACACCTTC.